The 10 T cell receptor beta chains below all came from one sample that was sequenced in a study of T cell repertoires in cytomegalovirus infection. One entry per CDR3 protein results from TCRdb running MiXCR on the reads. In the table there are hundreds of thousands of distinct CDR3 sequences, roughly a third of which are singletons. No cognate antigen is known for these TCRs. The specimen was cultured PBMCs, collected from culture after CMV antigen stimulation. These receptors were obtained from a human donor in good health (CMV status not recorded). Some clones in this sample may be carry-over from other donors' samples.

V and J are TRBV6-1 and TRBJ2-3; tentatively, D is TRBD1 or TRBD2 (5 bases each). Germline assignment: CDR1 MNHNS and CDR2 SASEGT. Trimming stripped 4 bases from V and 2 bases from J, with 13 bases between. The CDR3 is 15 amino acids. The CDR3 sequence is CASSVEGIPTDTQYF. The CDR3 region has the DNA TGTGCCAGCAGTGTCGAGGGGATCCCCACAGATACGCAGTATTTT.

There are a few counts of this clonotype. This sequence joins TRBV7-9 and TRBJ1-2; the D gene is possibly TRBD1 (5 bases). V was trimmed by 5 bases and J by 4 bases, leaving 17 bases between them. The CDR3 has 15 amino acids. Germline-derived CDR1 and CDR2 are SEHNR and FQNEAQ (reference sequence). The CDR3 spells CASSDRGGFSYGYTF. CDR3 in DNA: TGTGCCAGCAGCGATCGGGGGGGTTTCAGCTATGGCTACACCTTC.

This clonotype was found many times. The chain links TRBV7-2 to TRBJ1-5; D not resolved. V lost 4 bases to trimming and J lost 6 bases, with 10 bases between them. The CDR3 is made up of 13 amino acids. Germline CDR1 and CDR2: SGHTA and FQGNSA. The CDR3 region has the DNA TGTGCCAGCAGCTGGGAGGGCGGTCAGCCCCAGCATTTT. Encoded protein: CASSWEGGQPQHF. The variable domain in full, with the rest retrieved from reference TRBV7-2 and TRBJ1-5, is GAGVSQSPSNKVTEKGKDVELRCDPISGHTALYWYRQSLGQGLEFLIYFQGNSAPDKSGLPSDRFSAERTGGSVSTLTIQRTQQEDSAVYLCASSWEGGQPQHFGDGTRLSIL.

The chain links TRBV28 to TRBJ2-3; 14 bases match TRBD2. CDR3 length equals 15 residues. CDR1 and CDR2 from the germline V gene are MDHEN and SYDVKM. Trimming took 5 bases from V and 6 from J; bases not matched to a gene: 4. The CDR3 DNA sequence: TGTGCCAGCAGTCGACTAGCGGGGGGGGCGGATACGCAGTATTTT. It yields the protein CASSRLAGGADTQYF.

This clonotype occurred once. Relative to the germline gene, one junction end is altered; a read error may explain this. The chain is built from TRBV20-1 and TRBJ2-7; D is possibly TRBD1 (6 bases). The CDR3 has 13 residues. Germline V lookup: CDR1 DFQATT, CDR2 SNEGSKA (reference sequence). The CDR3 sequence: CSASLGASNEQYF. As DNA, the CDR3 is TGCAGTGCTAGCTTGGGGGCCTCCAACGAGCAGTACTTC.

The rearrangement uses TRBV7-9 and TRBJ1-1; D gene uncertain. Deletions cut 4 bases from V and 6 bases from J, with 9 bases between. Germline V gene sequence: CDR1 SEHNR, CDR2 FQNEAQ (reference sequence). This CDR3 spans 12 amino acids. CDR3 DNA sequence: TGTGCCAGCAGCTCGGGAGTCCCTGAAGCTTTCTTT. Translation gives CASSSGVPEAFF.

The V gene is TRBV7-2, the J gene TRBJ1-1; D remains ambiguous. Germline V gene data show CDR1 as SGHTA and CDR2 as FQGNSA. This CDR3 has 13 residues. The V and J ends lost 0 bases and 7 bases respectively, with 9 bases between them. CDR3 loop: CASSLALLDEAFF. The DNA for the CDR3 is TGTGCCAGCAGCTTAGCGCTTTTGGATGAAGCTTTCTTT.

V is TRBV12-3 or TRBV12-4 and J is TRBJ2-1; 8 positions match TRBD2. The CDR3 is made up of 15 amino acids. V was clipped by 2 bases and J by 8 bases; unmatched bases: 8. CDR3 nucleotide sequence: TGTGCCAGCAGTTTACCCGCGGGAGGATTCTATGAGCAGTTCTTC. Protein: CASSLPAGGFYEQFF.

The V and J genes are TRBV27 and TRBJ2-3; D gene ambiguous. Germline loops: CDR1 MNHEY, CDR2 SMNVEV (reference sequence). Trimming took 2 bases from V and 6 from J, leaving 12 bases between them. The CDR3 has 14 amino acids. The CDR3 is CASSLPSPGDTQYF. The CDR3 bases are TGTGCCAGCAGTTTACCCTCCCCTGGGGATACGCAGTATTTT.

The CDR3 bases are TGCAGTGCTAGAGAGGCTGGTAAGGGGGCGAACACTGAAGCTTTCTTT. This gives the protein CSAREAGKGANTEAFF. This sequence joins TRBV20-1 and TRBJ1-1; 7 nucleotides agree with TRBD1. Germline values: CDR1 DFQATT, CDR2 SNEGSKA (reference sequence). V dropped 0 bases and J dropped 1; count of bases not matched to a gene: 8. This CDR3 has 16 amino acids.